Following are 21 T cell receptor beta chains from one sample sequenced in a study of cytomegalovirus exposure and HLA in healthy donors. PCR was performed using 60 Vbeta and 13 Jbeta primers. Assay: immunoSEQ multiplex PCR; the TCRdb copy retains only in-frame clones and omits some. The data hold 150,000 to 200,000 clones, with 70% to 90% observed a single time. The sequencing sample was made of PBMCs. All receptors derive from a woman in her 30s in good health and CMV-seropositive.

This clone was counted a few times. The J gene is TRBJ1-1, the V gene TRBV5-6; 7 nucleotides match TRBD1. The CDR3 sequence is 14 residues long. J lost 6 bases, V lost 0 bases, and 5 bases had no gene match. CDR1 and CDR2 from the germline V gene are SGHDT and YYEEEE. In DNA, the CDR3 is TGTGCCAGCAGCTTGGAGACAGGGAAGGCTGAAGCTTTCTTT. Amino acids: CASSLETGKAEAFF.

The rearrangement links TRBV5-1 to TRBJ1-2; a weak D match, TRBD1 (6 bases). Germline lookup yields CDR1 SGHRS and CDR2 YFSETQ. The CDR3 loop spans 13 amino acids. Trimming cost V 5 bases and J 2 bases, with 10 bases left between them. CDR3 residues: CASRSTGNYGYTF. CDR3 nucleotide sequence: TGCGCCAGCAGGAGTACAGGGAACTATGGCTACACCTTC.

The chain links TRBV2 to TRBJ1-1; D possibly corresponds to TRBD1 (5 bases). Trimming pared 3 bases from V and 6 bases from J, leaving 14 bases between. The V gene's germline CDR1 is SNHLY and CDR2 FYNNEI. The CDR3 contains 14 residues. The CDR3: CASSDSRRDPEAFF. CDR3 DNA sequence: TGTGCCAGCAGTGATTCGCGCAGGGATCCTGAAGCTTTCTTT.

The V call is TRBV7-3, the J call TRBJ2-2; D unresolved. This CDR3 region has 13 residues. The germline CDR1 and CDR2 sequences are SGHTA and FQGTGA. The V end lost 3 bases, the J end lost 2 bases, and 4 bases lay between the germline ends. The CDR3 DNA reads as TGTGCCAGCAGCTTTAAAAACACCGGGGAGCTGTTTTTT. This gives the protein CASSFKNTGELFF.

The chain is built from TRBV10-3 and TRBJ2-2, with D possibly being TRBD2 (6 bases). Trimming removed 2 bases at V and 6 bases at J, with 13 bases between. Per germline, CDR1 ENHRY and CDR2 SYGVKD. CDR3 length equals 15 residues. CDR3: CAISEVRREAGELFF. The CDR3 coding sequence is TGTGCCATCAGTGAGGTCCGAAGGGAGGCCGGGGAGCTGTTTTTT.

This chain connects TRBV5-1 to TRBJ2-1; TRBD2 matches at 7 bases. The V segment lost 0 bases and the J segment 11 bases; nucleotides outside the gene matches: 5. The germline V gene encodes CDR1 SGHRS and CDR2 YFSETQ. This CDR3 is 13 amino acids long. Here the CDR3 reads CASSLAQRDQQFF. For the CDR3, the DNA is TGCGCCAGCAGCTTGGCCCAGCGGGACCAGCAGTTCTTC.

Worth noting for this clone: The junction and the germline gene differ at one end; a read error may be behind it. The chain recombines TRBV6-5 with TRBJ2-1; TRBD2 matches at 10 bases. The germline gives CDR1 MNHEY, CDR2 SVGAGI. This CDR3 has 14 amino acids. For the CDR3, the DNA is TGTGTCAGCAGTTACTCTCTAGCGGGGGATGAGCAGTTCTTC. This translates into CVSSYSLAGDEQFF.

This clone was detected once. The chain uses TRBV27 and TRBJ1-6; tentative D call: TRBD1 (5 bases). The CDR3 extends over 14 amino acids. Germline CDR1 reads MNHEY; CDR2 reads SMNVEV (reference sequence). Trimming pared 4 bases from V and 7 bases from J, leaving 11 bases between. CDR3 sequence reads: CASSSWGTNSPLHF. For the CDR3, the DNA is TGTGCCAGCAGTTCGTGGGGCACCAATTCACCCCTCCACTTT.

V is TRBV2 and J is TRBJ1-4; maybe TRBD1 (5 bases). CDR1 is SNHLY, CDR2 FYNNEI, per germline. The CDR3 length is 15 residues. The ends were cut back, 8 bases at V and 6 bases at J, with 19 bases in the middle. CDR3 protein: CASGKVGGGYEKLFF. CDR3 nucleotides: TGTGCCAGCGGGAAAGTCGGGGGTGGCTATGAAAAACTGTTTTTT.

V is TRBV6-4 and J is TRBJ2-3; weak D call: TRBD2 (5 bases). This CDR3 spans 15 amino acids. Germline lookup yields CDR1 MRHNA and CDR2 SNTAGT. Trimming cost V 0 bases and J 2 bases, with 9 bases left between them. The CDR3 DNA reads as TGTGCCAGCAGTGACTCCGACGGGAACACAGATACGCAGTATTTT. Amino acids: CASSDSDGNTDTQYF.

The chain combines TRBV11-2 with TRBJ2-1, with D unresolved. Germline assignment: CDR1 SGHAT and CDR2 FQNNGV. This CDR3 is 12 amino acids long. Trimming shortened V by 6 bases and J by 6 bases, and 9 bases separated the two germline ends. This CDR3 is CASSFRSNEQFF. DNA of the CDR3: TGTGCCAGCAGTTTCCGTTCCAATGAGCAGTTCTTC.

The chain uses TRBV11-3 and TRBJ2-7; tentatively, D is TRBD1 (6 bases). The CDR3 runs to 13 residues. Between the trimmed V and J ends, which lost 0 bases and 6 bases, there was a span of 9 bases. The germline V gene has CDR1 SGHNT and CDR2 YENEEA. In nucleotides, the CDR3 is TGTGCCAGCAGCTTAGAGACAGGAGGCGAGCAGTACTTC. This gives the protein CASSLETGGEQYF.

The chain has TRBV10-3 and TRBJ1-5, with 8 bases that match TRBD1. Germline CDR1 ENHRY, CDR2 SYGVKD. V was clipped by 4 bases and J by 5 bases; unmatched bases: 7. CDR3 length: 15 residues. CDR3 coding DNA: TGTGCCATCAGTGCAGCAGGGGGCGCGTATCAGCCCCAGCATTTT. This codes for CAISAAGGAYQPQHF.

The chain employs TRBV7-3 and TRBJ2-7, with no clear D. V was shortened by 2 bases and J by 2 bases, with 10 bases between the two germline ends. Germline values: CDR1 SGHTA, CDR2 FQGTGA. The CDR3 consists of 14 residues. CDR3 bases: TGTGCCAGCAGCTTAGGTGGCAGGACCTACGAGCAGTACTTC. Protein product: CASSLGGRTYEQYF. Full variable domain (remainder filled in from reference TRBV7-3 and TRBJ2-7): GAGVSQTPSNKVTEKGKYVELRCDPISGHTALYWYRQSLGQGPEFLIYFQGTGAADDSGLPNDRFFAVRPEGSVSTLKIQRTERGDSAVYLCASSLGGRTYEQYFGPGTRLTVT.

This clone was counted a few times. The chain couples TRBV19 to TRBJ1-2, with a tentative D call TRBD1 (5 bases). V dropped 3 bases and J dropped 4 bases, with 15 bases sitting between them. The CDR3 is made up of 15 amino acids. Germline V CDR1 and CDR2: LNHDA, SQIVND (reference sequence). CDR3: CASSIPGTVSYGYTF. The CDR3 nucleotides read TGTGCCAGTAGTATTCCTGGGACTGTTAGCTATGGCTACACCTTC.

The sample holds one count of this clone. The chain links TRBV6-6 to TRBJ1-4; D is unresolved. CDR3 length equals 15 residues. The germline V gene encodes CDR1 MNHNY and CDR2 SVGAGI (reference sequence). The V end lost 2 bases, the J end lost 3 bases, and 10 bases lay between the germline ends. The CDR3 bases are TGTGCCAGCAGTTACGGTGGCAGTTCTAATGAAAAACTGTTTTTT. This codes for CASSYGGSSNEKLFF.

On this clone: One end of the junction fails to match germline, which may point to a read error. The chain uses TRBV7-6 and TRBJ2-1, with 10 bases identical to TRBD2. This CDR3 is built from 17 residues. CDR1 and CDR2 from the germline V gene are SGHVS and FNYEAQ. The CDR3 DNA is TGTGCCAGCAGCCCCCGGACTAGCGGAAGCTCCTACAATGGGCAGTTCTTC. This codes for CASSPRTSGSSYNGQFF.

This clone is a singleton in its sample. The chain has TRBV7-2 and TRBJ1-1, with TRBD1 identical over 8 bases. The V gene end was trimmed by 6 bases and the J gene end by 4 bases; junction bases not matched to a gene: 10. Germline CDR1 and CDR2: SGHTA and FQGNSA. This CDR3 comprises 15 residues. CDR3 DNA sequence: TGTGCCAGCAGATCGCAAAACGGACAGGGCACTGAAGCTTTCTTT. Translating it yields CASRSQNGQGTEAFF.

This chain connects TRBV7-8 to TRBJ2-3; D remains unclear. The CDR3 is 14 residues long. Trimming took 1 base from V and 2 from J, leaving 7 bases between them. Germline V CDR1 and CDR2: SGHVS, FQNEAQ. Written as DNA, the CDR3 is TGTGCCAGCAGCTTAGGACACGACACAGATACGCAGTATTTT. It specifies CASSLGHDTDTQYF.

The chain couples TRBV9 to TRBJ2-5; tentatively, D is TRBD1 (5 bases). The V gene's germline CDR1 is SGDLS and CDR2 YYNGEE. The CDR3 totals 15 residues. V shed 4 bases and J shed 4 bases, with 17 bases lying between them. The CDR3 DNA reads TGTGCCAGCAGCTTCAGGGTGACGGACGGAGAGACCCAGTACTTC. This gives the protein CASSFRVTDGETQYF.

The chain joins TRBV5-5 to TRBJ1-1; 7 nucleotides agree with TRBD1. The germline gives CDR1 SGHKS, CDR2 YYEKEE (reference sequence). The junction had 6 bases not matched to a gene; V was cut back by 2 bases and J by 5 bases. This CDR3 contains 14 residues. Here the CDR3 DNA reads TGTGCCAGCAGCTTACAGGGGAGAAGGACTGAAGCTTTCTTT. Its protein product is CASSLQGRRTEAFF.